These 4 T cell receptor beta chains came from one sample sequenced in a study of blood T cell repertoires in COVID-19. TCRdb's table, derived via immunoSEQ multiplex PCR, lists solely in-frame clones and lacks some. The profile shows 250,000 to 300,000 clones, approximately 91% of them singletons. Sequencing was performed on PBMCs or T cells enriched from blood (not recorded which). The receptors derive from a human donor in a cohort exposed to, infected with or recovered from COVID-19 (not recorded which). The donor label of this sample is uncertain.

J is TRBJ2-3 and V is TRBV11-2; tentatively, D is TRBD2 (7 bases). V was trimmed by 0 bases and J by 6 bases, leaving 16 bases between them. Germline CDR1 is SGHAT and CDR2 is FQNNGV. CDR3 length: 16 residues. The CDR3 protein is CASSLDPWRGGDTQYF. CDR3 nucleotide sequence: TGTGCCAGCAGCTTAGATCCGTGGAGGGGGGGTGATACGCAGTATTTT.

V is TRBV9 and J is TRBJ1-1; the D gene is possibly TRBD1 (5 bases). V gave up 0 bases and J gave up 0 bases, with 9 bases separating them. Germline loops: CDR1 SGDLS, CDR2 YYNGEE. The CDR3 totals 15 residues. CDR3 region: CASSVGGGLNTEAFF. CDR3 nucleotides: TGTGCCAGCAGCGTAGGGGGCGGCTTGAACACTGAAGCTTTCTTT.

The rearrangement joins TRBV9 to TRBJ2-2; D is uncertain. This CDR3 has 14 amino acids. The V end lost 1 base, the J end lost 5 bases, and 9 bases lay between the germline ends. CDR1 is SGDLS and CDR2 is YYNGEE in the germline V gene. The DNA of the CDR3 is TGTGCCAGCAGCGTATCCCTCCTTACCGGGGAGCTGTTTTTT. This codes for CASSVSLLTGELFF.

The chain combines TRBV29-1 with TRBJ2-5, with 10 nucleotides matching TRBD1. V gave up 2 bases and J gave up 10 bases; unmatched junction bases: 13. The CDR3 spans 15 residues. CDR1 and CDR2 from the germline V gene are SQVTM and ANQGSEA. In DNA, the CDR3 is TGCAGCGTTGAAAAAGGACAGGGGGGACTTAGGATCCAGTACTTC. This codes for CSVEKGQGGLRIQYF.